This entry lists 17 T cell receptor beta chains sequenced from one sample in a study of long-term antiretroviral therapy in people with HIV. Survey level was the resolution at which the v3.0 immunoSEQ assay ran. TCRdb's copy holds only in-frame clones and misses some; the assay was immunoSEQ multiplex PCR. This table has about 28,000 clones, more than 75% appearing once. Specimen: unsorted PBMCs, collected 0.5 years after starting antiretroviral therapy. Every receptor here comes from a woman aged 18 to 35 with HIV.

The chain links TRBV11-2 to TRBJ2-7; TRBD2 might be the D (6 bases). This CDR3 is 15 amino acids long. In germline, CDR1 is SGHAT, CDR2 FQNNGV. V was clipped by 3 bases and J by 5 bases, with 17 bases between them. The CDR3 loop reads CASSFRYRRGNEQYF. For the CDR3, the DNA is TGTGCCAGCAGCTTTCGGTACCGGAGGGGTAACGAGCAGTACTTC.

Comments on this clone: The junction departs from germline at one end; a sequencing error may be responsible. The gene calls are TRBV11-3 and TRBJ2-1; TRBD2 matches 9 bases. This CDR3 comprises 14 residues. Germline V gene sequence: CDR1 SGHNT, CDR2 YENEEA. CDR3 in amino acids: CASSLTLAGNEQFF. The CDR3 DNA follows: TGTGCCAGTAGCTTAACACTAGCGGGTAATGAGCAGTTCTTC.

The CDR3 sequence: CASSLRSATGTAYGYTF. CDR3 DNA: TGTGCCAGCAGTTTGAGATCAGCGACCGGGACAGCCTATGGCTACACCTTC. V gene TRBV28 combines with J gene TRBJ1-2, with 7 bases that match TRBD1. V lost 3 bases to trimming and J lost 4 bases; unmatched junction nucleotides: 14. This CDR3 is built from 17 residues. Germline V gene sequence: CDR1 MDHEN, CDR2 SYDVKM.

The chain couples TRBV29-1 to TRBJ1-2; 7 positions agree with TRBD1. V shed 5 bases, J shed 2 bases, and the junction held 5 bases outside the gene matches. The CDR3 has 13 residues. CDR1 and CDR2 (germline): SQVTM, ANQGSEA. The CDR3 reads CSVSLQGNYGYTF. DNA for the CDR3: TGCAGCGTTTCTTTACAGGGGAACTATGGCTACACCTTC.

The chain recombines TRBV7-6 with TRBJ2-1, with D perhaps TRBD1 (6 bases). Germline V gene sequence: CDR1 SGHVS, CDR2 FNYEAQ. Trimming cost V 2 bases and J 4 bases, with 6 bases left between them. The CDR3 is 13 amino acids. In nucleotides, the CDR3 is TGTGCCAGCAGCTTAAGGGGGTACAATGAGCAGTTCTTC. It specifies CASSLRGYNEQFF.

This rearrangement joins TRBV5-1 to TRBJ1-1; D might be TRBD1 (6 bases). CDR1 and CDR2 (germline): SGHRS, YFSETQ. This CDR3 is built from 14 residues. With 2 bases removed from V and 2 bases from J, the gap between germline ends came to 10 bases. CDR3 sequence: CASSLGQINTEAFF. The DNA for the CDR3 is TGCGCCAGCAGCTTAGGACAGATTAACACTGAAGCTTTCTTT.

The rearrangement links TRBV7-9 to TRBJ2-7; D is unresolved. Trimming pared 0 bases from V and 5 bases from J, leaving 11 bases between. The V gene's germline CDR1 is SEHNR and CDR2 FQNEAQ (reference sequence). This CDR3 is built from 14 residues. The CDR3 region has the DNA TGTGCCAGCAGCTTAGCTTCTGGGTCCGACGAGCAGTACTTC. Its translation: CASSLASGSDEQYF. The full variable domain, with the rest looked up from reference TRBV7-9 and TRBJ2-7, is DTGVSQNPRHKITKRGQNVTFRCDPISEHNRLYWYRQTLGQGPEFLTYFQNEAQLEKSRLLSDRFSAERPKGSFSTLEIQRTEQGDSAMYLCASSLASGSDEQYFGPGTRLTVT.

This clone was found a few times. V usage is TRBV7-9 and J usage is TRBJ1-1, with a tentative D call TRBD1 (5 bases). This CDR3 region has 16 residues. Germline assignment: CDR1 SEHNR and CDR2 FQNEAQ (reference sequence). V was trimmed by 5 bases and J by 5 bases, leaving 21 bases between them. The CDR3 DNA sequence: TGTGCCAGCAGCCACTCGGATGGTGGGGGGTGGACTGAAGCTTTCTTT. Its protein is CASSHSDGGGWTEAFF. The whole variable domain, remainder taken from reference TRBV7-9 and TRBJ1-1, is DTGVSQNPRHKITKRGQNVTFRCDPISEHNRLYWYRQTLGQGPEFLTYFQNEAQLEKSRLLSDRFSAERPKGSFSTLEIQRTEQGDSAMYLCASSHSDGGGWTEAFFGQGTRLTVV.

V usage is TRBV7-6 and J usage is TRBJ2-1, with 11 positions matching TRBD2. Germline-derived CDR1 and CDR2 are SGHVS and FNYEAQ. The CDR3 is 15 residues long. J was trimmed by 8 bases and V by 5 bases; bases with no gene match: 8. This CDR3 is CASSLTSGRVYEQFF. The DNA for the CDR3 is TGTGCCAGCAGCCTAACTAGCGGGAGAGTATATGAGCAGTTCTTC.

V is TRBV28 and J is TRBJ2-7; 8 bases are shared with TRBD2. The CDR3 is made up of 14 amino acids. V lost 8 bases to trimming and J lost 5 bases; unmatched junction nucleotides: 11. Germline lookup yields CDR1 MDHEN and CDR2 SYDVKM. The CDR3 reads CASRGGQGIDEQYF. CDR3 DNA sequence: TGTGCCAGCCGGGGGGGTCAGGGGATTGACGAGCAGTACTTC.

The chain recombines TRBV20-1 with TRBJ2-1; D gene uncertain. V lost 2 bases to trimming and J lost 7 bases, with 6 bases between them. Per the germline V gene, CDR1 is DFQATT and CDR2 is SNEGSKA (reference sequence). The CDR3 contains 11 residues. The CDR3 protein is CSARRPNEQFF. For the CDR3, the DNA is TGCAGTGCTAGAAGGCCGAATGAGCAGTTCTTC.

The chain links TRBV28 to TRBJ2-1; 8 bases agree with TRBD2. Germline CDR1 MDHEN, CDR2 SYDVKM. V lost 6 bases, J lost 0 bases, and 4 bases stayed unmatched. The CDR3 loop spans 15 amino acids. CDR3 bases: TGTGCCAGCAGGGGACTAGGAAGCTCCTACAATGAGCAGTTCTTC. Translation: CASRGLGSSYNEQFF.

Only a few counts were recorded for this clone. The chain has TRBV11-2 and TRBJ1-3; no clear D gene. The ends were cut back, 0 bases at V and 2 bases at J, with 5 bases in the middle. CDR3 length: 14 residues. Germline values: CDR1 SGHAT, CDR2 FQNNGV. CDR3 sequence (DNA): TGTGCCAGCAGCTTAGACCCACCTGGAAACACCATATATTTT. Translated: CASSLDPPGNTIYF.

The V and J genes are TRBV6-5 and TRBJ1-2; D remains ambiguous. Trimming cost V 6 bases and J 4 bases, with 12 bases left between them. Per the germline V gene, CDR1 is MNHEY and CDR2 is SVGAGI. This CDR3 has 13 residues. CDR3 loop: CASRTTDLYGYTF. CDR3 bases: TGTGCCAGCAGAACCACAGATCTCTATGGCTACACCTTC.

The CDR3 region is CASSYSPLAEAFF. In DNA form, the CDR3 reads TGTGCCAGCAGTTACTCCCCCCTGGCTGAAGCTTTCTTT. The genes are TRBV6-5 and TRBJ1-1, with unresolved D. The CDR3 runs 13 residues. Trimming pared 0 bases from V and 6 bases from J, leaving 8 bases between. Germline CDR1 reads MNHEY; CDR2 reads SVGAGI.

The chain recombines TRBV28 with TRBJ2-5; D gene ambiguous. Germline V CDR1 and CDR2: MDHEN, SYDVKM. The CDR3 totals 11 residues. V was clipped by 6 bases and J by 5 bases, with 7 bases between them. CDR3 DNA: TGTGCCAGCAGCCATCCGGAGACCCAGTACTTC. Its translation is CASSHPETQYF.

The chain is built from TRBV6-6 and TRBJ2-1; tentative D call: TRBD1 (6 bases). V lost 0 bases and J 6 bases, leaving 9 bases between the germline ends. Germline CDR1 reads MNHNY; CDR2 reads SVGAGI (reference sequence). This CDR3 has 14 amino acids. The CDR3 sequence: CASSYSTGLNEQFF. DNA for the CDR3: TGTGCCAGCAGTTACTCGACAGGTCTCAATGAGCAGTTCTTC.